This TCR beta chain stems from a study of metastatic and nonmetastatic thyroid tumors. No patient had received any treatment before thyroid surgery. From the PCR reads, TCRdb re-called clones with MiXCR. This table has more than 20,000 clones, over 10% appearing once. This clone was counted a few times. Per the germline V gene, CDR1 is MNHNS and CDR2 is SASEGT. V was shortened by 8 bases and J by 0 bases, with 10 bases between the two germline ends. This CDR3 has 14 residues. This sequence joins TRBV6-1 and TRBJ1-4; D uncertain. The receptor comes from a female donor with papillary thyroid cancer or a benign thyroid nodule (not recorded which). Some clones in this sample may be carry-over from other donors' samples. The source material was blood. CDR3 region: CASRRGATNEKLFF. The CDR3 DNA reads as TGTGCCAGCCGCCGGGGAGCAACTAATGAAAAACTGTTTTTT.